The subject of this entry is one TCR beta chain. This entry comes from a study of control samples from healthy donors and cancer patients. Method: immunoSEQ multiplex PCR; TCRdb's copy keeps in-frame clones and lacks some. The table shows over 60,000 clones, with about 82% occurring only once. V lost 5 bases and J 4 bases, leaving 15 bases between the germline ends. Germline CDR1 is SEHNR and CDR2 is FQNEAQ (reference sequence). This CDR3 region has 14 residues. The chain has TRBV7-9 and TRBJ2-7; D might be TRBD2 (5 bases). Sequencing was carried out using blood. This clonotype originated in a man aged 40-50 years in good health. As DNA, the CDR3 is TGTGCCAGCAGCCTACGGGATCAGACTTACGAGCAGTACTTC. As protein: CASSLRDQTYEQYF. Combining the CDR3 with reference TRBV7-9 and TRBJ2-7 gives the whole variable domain DTGVSQNPRHKITKRGQNVTFRCDPISEHNRLYWYRQTLGQGPEFLTYFQNEAQLEKSRLLSDRFSAERPKGSFSTLEIQRTEQGDSAMYLCASSLRDQTYEQYFGPGTRLTVT.